This TCR beta chain was identified during a study of persistence of HIV-infected CD4 T cells. As to this clone: Antigen: not known.

The libraries were made with immunoSEQ version 4 in survey mode. Produced via immunoSEQ multiplex PCR; TCRdb's table is partial and in-frame only. This sample has 25,000 to 35,000 clones, with 80% to 90% found just once. Study-level findings and limits: Compared with CD3/CD28-stimulated cells, CMV- and Gag-responding cells showed lower TCRbeta richness. Degenerate expanded CDR3beta sequences were enriched among CMV- and Gag-responding cells.

The germline V gene has CDR1 MNHEY and CDR2 SVGEGT. This CDR3 contains 15 residues. Trimming cost V 0 bases and J 1 base, with 9 bases left between them. Cells were stimulated with CMV-infected fibroblast lysates at 10 ug/mL. CD40L-negative CD69-negative CD45RO-high memory CD4+ T cells were sorted as populations depleted of antigen-responding cells. Donors had CD4+ T cell counts above 400 cells/uL and were CMV-seropositive. For less than 20 hours, CD8-depleted PBMCs received anti-CD28/CD49d costimulation, a CD40-blocking antibody and enfuvirtide. Sequencing used CD4+ T cells sorted from PBMCs after approximately 19-hour stimulation, obtained from a patient who received antiretroviral therapy. The sequence derives from an adult man with HIV who was CMV-seropositive. This chain joins TRBV6-2 or TRBV6-3 and TRBJ1-2; D is unclear. This CDR3 reads CASSYSWTSNYGYTF. The CDR3, as DNA: TGTGCCAGCAGTTACTCGTGGACGAGTAACTATGGCTACACCTTC.